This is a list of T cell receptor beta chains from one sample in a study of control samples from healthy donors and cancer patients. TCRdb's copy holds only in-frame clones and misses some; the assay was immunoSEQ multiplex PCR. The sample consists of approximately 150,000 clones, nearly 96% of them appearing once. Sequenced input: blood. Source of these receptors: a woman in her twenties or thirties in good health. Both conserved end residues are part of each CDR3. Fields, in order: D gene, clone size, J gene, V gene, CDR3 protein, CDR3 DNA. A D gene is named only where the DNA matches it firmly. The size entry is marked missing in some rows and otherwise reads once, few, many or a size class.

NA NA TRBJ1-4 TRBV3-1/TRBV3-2 CASSARGGNEKLFF TGTGCCAGCAGCGCCCGGGGAGGTAATGAAAAACTGTTTTTT
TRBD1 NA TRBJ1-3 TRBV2 CASSYDRGSGNTIYF TGTGCCAGCAGTTACGACAGGGGATCCGGAAACACCATATATTTT
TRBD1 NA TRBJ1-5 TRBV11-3 CASSADRANQPQHF TGTGCCAGCAGCGCGGACAGGGCAAATCAGCCCCAGCATTTT
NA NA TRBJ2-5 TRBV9 CASSRQGGLQETQYF TGTGCCAGCTCTCGGCAGGGGGGACTCCAAGAGACCCAGTACTTC
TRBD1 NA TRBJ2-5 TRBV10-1 CASSPGTGTGETQYF TGCGCCAGCAGTCCCGGGACAGGGACCGGGGAGACCCAGTACTTC
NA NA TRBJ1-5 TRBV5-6 CASSSRARGQPQHF TGTGCCAGCAGCTCAAGGGCCAGGGGTCAGCCCCAGCATTTT
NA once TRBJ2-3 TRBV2 CASSEKEPPTDTQYF TGTGCCAGCAGTGAAAAGGAACCACCCACAGATACGCAGTATTTT
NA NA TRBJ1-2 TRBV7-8 CASTPIRAWNYGYTF TGTGCCAGCACCCCCATCCGAGCTTGGAACTATGGCTACACCTTC
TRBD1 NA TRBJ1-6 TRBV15 CATSRDPGTGNSPLHF TGTGCCACCAGCAGAGACCCTGGGACAGGGAACTCACCCCTCCACTTT
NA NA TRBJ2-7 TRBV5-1 CASSLVAGSSYEQYF TGCGCCAGCAGCTTGGTGGCGGGAAGCTCCTACGAGCAGTACTTC
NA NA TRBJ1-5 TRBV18 CASSPGGGQPQHF TGTGCCAGCTCACCCGGGGGGGGGCAGCCCCAGCATTTT
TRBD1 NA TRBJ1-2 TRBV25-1 CASARTGTNYGYTF TGTGCCAGCGCACGGACAGGGACTAACTATGGCTACACCTTC
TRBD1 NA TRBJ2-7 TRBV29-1 CSVVQGAYEQYF TGCAGCGTTGTTCAGGGGGCGTACGAGCAGTACTTC
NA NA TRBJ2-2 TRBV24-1 CATSDNRATNTGELFF TGTGCCACCAGTGATAACAGGGCAACGAACACCGGGGAGCTGTTTTTT
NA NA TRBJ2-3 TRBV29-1 CSSSRPGFSTDTQYF TGCAGCAGTTCTCGACCAGGTTTCTCCACAGATACGCAGTATTTT
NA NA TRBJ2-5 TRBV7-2 CASRKQQGRETQYF TGTGCCAGCAGGAAACAGCAGGGTAGGGAGACCCAGTACTTC
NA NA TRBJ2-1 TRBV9 CASTPLGSSYNEQFF TGTGCCAGCACCCCCCTGGGTAGCTCCTACAATGAGCAGTTCTTC
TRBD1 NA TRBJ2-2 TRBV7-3 CASSITTGQGSGELFF TGTGCCAGCAGCATTACGACAGGGCAGGGATCCGGGGAGCTGTTTTTT
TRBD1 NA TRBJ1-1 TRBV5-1 CASSLAQGEGTEAFF TGCGCCAGCAGCTTGGCCCAGGGGGAGGGCACTGAAGCTTTCTTT
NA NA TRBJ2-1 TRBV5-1 CASSLRGGRDNEQFF TGCGCCAGCAGCTTACGGGGTGGAAGGGACAATGAGCAGTTCTTC
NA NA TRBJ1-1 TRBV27 CASSLYLDWGGNTEAFF TGTGCCAGCAGTTTATATTTGGACTGGGGGGGGAACACTGAAGCTTTCTTT
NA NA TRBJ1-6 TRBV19 CASRMIHRGSPLHF TGTGCCAGTAGAATGATACACCGAGGTTCACCCCTCCACTTT
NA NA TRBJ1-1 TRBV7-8 CASSLVQGFAEAFF TGTGCCAGCAGCTTAGTTCAGGGATTCGCTGAAGCTTTCTTT
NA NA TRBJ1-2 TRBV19 CASNAGSYGYTF TGTGCCAGTAACGCGGGCAGCTATGGCTACACCTTC
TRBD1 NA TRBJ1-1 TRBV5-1 CASRPQGDTEAFF TGCGCCAGCAGGCCACAGGGGGACACTGAAGCTTTCTTT
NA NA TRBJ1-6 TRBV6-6 CASSYGGRDSPLHF TGTGCCAGCAGTTATGGGGGCCGGGATTCACCCCTCCACTTT
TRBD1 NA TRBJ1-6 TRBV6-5 CASRADRALYSPLHF TGTGCCAGCAGGGCGGACAGGGCCCTTTATTCACCCCTCCACTTT
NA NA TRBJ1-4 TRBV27 CASSSPGLGTNEKLFF TGTGCCAGCAGTTCTCCGGGGCTGGGTACTAATGAAAAACTGTTTTTT
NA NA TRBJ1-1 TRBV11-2 CASSLVAPPHTEAFF TGTGCCAGCAGCTTAGTTGCGCCTCCCCACACTGAAGCTTTCTTT
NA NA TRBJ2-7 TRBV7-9 CASSITKEELSEQYF TGTGCCAGCAGCATAACAAAGGAAGAGCTTTCCGAGCAGTACTTC
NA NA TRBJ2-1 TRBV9 CASSVAGRAAISDEQFF TGTGCCAGCAGCGTAGCCGGTCGAGCGGCTATCTCGGATGAGCAGTTCTTC
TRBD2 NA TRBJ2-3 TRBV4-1 CASSQVFSRGVQTRDTQYF TGCGCCAGCAGCCAAGTATTCTCGCGGGGGGTACAAACTAGAGATACGCAGTATTTT
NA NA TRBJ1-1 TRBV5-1 CASSLRGLNTEAFF TGCGCCAGCAGCTTACGGGGTTTGAACACTGAAGCTTTCTTT
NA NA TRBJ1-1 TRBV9 CASSVARNTEAFF TGTGCCAGCAGCGTAGCGAGGAACACTGAAGCTTTCTTT
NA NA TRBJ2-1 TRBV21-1 CASSKAASSYNEQFF TGTGCCAGCAGCAAAGCGGCTAGCTCCTACAATGAGCAGTTCTTC
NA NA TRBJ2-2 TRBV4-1 CASSQDEVGPNTGELFF TGCGCCAGCAGCCAAGACGAAGTAGGACCGAACACCGGGGAGCTGTTTTTT
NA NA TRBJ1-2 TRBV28 CASSRKNYGYTF TGTGCCAGCAGCCGTAAGAACTATGGCTACACCTTC
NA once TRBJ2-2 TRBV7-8 CASSLGARGLEHTGELFF TGTGCCAGCAGCTTAGGGGCGAGGGGTCTCGAACACACCGGGGAGCTGTTTTTT
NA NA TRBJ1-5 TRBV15 CATSRDPRDSGQPQHF TGTGCCACCAGCAGAGATCCCAGGGACTCGGGACAGCCCCAGCATTTT
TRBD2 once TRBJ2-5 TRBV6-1 CASSDDVVGLVSQETQYF TGTGCCAGCAGTGATGATGTCGTGGGACTAGTGTCTCAAGAGACCCAGTACTTC